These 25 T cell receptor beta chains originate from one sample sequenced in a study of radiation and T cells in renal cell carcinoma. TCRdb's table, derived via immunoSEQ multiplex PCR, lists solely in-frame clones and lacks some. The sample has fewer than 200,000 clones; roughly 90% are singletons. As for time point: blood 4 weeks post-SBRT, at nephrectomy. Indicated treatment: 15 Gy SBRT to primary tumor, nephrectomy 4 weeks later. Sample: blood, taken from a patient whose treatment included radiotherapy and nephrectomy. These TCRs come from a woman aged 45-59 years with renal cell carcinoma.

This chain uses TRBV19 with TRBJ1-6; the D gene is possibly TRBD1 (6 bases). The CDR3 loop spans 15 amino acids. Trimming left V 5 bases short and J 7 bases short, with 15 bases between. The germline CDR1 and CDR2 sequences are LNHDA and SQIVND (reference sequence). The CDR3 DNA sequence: TGTGCCAGTAGTTCCCGAAGGGGGGCAAATTCACCCCTCCACTTT. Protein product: CASSSRRGANSPLHF.

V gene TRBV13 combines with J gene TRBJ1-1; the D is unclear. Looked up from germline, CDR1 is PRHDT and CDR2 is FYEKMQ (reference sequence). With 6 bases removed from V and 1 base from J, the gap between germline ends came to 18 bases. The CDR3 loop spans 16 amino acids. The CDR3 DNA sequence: TGTGCCAGCAGACCTCGACTTAGAAGCGGGAACACTGAAGCTTTCTTT. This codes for CASRPRLRSGNTEAFF.

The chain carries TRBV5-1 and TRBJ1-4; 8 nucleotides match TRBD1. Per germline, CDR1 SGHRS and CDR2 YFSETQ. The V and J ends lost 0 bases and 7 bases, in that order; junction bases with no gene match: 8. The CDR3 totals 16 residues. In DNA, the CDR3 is TGCGCCAGCAGCTTGGGTATCGGACAGGGTAGTGAAAAACTGTTTTTT. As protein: CASSLGIGQGSEKLFF.

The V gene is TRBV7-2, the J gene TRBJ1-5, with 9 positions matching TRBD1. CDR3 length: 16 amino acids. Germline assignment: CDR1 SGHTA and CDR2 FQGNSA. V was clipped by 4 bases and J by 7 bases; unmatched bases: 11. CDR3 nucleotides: TGTGCCAGCAGCTCCAGAGTACAGGGGGCTGGACAGCCCCAGCATTTT. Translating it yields CASSSRVQGAGQPQHF.

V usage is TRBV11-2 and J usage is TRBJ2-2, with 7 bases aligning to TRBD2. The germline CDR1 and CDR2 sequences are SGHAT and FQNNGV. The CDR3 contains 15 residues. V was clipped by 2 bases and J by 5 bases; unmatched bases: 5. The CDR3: CASSLLSGKTGELFF. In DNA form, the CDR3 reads TGTGCCAGCAGCTTATTGAGCGGGAAGACCGGGGAGCTGTTTTTT.

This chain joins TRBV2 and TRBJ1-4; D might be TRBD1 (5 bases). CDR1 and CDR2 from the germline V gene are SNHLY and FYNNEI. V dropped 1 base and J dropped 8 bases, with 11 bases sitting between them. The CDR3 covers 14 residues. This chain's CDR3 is CASSEGGWGEKLFF. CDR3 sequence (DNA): TGTGCCAGCAGTGAAGGAGGGTGGGGGGAAAAACTGTTTTTT.

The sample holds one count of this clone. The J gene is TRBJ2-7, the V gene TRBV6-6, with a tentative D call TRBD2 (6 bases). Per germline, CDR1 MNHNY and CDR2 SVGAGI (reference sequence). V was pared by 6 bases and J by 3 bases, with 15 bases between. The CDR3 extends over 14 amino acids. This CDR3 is CASRPPRGIYEQYF. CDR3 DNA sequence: TGTGCCAGCAGACCCCCCCGGGGGATCTACGAGCAGTACTTC.

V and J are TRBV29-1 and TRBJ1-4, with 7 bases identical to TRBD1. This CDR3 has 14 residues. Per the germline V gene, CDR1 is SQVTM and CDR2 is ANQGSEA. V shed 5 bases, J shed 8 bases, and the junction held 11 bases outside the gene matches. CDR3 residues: CSVSPGTVGEKLFF. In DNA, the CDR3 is TGCAGCGTTTCACCCGGGACAGTAGGAGAAAAACTGTTTTTT.

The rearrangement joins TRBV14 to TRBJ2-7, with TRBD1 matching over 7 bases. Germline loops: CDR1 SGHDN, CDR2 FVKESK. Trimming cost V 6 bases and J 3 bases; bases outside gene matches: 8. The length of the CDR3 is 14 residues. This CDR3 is CASRAGQESYEQYF. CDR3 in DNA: TGTGCCAGCAGGGCCGGACAGGAGAGCTACGAGCAGTACTTC.

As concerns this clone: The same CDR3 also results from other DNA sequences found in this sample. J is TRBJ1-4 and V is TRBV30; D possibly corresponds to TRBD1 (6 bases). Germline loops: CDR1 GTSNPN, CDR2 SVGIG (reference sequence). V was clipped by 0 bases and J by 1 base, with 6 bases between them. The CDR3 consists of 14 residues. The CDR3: CAWSVGGTNEKLFF. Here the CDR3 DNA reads TGTGCCTGGAGTGTAGGGGGAACTAATGAAAAACTGTTTTTT.

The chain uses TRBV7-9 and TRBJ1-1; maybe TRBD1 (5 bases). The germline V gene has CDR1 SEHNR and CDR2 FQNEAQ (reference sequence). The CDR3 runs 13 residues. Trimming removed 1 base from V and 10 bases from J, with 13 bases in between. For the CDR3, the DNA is TGTGCCAGCAGCTTAGGAGGGCAGGGTTCAGCTTTCTTT. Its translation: CASSLGGQGSAFF. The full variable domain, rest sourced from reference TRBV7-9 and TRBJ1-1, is DTGVSQNPRHKITKRGQNVTFRCDPISEHNRLYWYRQTLGQGPEFLTYFQNEAQLEKSRLLSDRFSAERPKGSFSTLEIQRTEQGDSAMYLCASSLGGQGSAFFGQGTRLTVV.

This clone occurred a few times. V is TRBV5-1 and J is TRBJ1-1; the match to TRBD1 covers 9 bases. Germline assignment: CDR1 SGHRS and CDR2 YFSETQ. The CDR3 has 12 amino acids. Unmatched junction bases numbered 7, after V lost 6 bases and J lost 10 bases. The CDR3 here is CASTGGQGLAFF. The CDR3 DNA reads TGCGCCAGCACCGGGGGACAGGGTTTAGCTTTCTTT.

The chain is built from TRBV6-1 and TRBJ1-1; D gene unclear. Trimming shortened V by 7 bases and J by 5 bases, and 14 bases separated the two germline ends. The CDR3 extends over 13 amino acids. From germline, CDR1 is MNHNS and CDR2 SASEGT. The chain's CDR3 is CASINQVGTEAFF. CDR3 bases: TGTGCCAGCATAAATCAGGTGGGGACTGAAGCTTTCTTT.

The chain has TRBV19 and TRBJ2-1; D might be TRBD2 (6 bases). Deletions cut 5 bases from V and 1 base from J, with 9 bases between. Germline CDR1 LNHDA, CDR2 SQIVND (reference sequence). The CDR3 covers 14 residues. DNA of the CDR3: TGTGCCAGTAGTCCGGGGAGGTCCTACAATGAGCAGTTCTTC. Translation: CASSPGRSYNEQFF.

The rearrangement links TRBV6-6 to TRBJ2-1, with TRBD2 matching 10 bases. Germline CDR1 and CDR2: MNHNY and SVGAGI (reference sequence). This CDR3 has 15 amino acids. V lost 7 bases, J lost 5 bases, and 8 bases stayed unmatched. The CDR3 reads CASTSGGAGDNEQFF. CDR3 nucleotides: TGTGCCAGCACCAGCGGGGGGGCAGGGGACAATGAGCAGTTCTTC.

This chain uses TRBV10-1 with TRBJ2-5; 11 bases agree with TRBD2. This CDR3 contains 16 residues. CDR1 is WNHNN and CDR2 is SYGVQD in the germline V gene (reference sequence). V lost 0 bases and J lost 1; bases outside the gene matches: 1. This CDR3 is CASSESTSGVQETQYF. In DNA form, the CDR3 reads TGCGCCAGCAGTGAGTCGACTAGCGGGGTCCAAGAGACCCAGTACTTC.

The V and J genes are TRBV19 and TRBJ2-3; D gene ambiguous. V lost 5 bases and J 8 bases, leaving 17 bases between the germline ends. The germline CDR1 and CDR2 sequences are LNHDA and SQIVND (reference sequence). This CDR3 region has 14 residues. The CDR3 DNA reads TGTGCCAGTAGTGTTGAGACACAAGCAGGTACGCAGTATTTT. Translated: CASSVETQAGTQYF.

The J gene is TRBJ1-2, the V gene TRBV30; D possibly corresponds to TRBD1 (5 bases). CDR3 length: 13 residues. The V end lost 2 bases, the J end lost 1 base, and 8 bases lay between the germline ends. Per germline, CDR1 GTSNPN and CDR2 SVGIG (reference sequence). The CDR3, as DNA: TGTGCCTGGAGTAGGGGCCTTAACTATGGCTACACCTTC. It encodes CAWSRGLNYGYTF.

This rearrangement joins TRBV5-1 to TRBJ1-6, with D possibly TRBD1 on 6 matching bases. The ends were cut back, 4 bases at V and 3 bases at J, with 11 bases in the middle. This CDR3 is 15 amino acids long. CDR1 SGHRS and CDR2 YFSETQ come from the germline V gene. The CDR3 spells CASSTTQGYNSPLHF. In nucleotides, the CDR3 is TGCGCCAGCAGCACTACACAGGGCTATAATTCACCCCTCCACTTT.

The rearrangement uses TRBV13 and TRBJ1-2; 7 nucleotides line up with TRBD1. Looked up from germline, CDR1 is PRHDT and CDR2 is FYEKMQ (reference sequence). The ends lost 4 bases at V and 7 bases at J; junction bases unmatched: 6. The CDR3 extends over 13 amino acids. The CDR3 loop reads CASSSDREGGYTF. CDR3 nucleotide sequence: TGTGCCAGCAGCTCCGACAGGGAAGGTGGCTACACCTTC.

The CDR3 region is CASSDNNGKVQETQYF. CDR3 bases: TGTGCCAGCAGTGACAATAATGGGAAAGTCCAAGAGACCCAGTACTTC. The chain employs TRBV6-1 and TRBJ2-5; D remains unclear. Trimming cost V 3 bases and J 1 base, with 15 bases left between them. The CDR3 contains 16 residues. Germline CDR1 is MNHNS and CDR2 is SASEGT.

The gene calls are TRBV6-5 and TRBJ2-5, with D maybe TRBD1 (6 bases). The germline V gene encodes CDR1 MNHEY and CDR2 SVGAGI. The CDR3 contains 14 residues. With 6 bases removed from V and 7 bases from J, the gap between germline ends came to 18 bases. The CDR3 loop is CASSPGGRTGTQYF. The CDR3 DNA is TGTGCCAGCAGCCCTGGGGGCAGAACGGGGACCCAGTACTTC.

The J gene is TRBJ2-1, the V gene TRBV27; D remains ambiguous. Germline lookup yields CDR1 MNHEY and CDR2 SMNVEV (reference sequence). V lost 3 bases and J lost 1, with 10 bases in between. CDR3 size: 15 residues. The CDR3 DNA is TGTGCCAGCAGTTTCCAGGCTTCGTCCTACAATGAGCAGTTCTTC. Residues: CASSFQASSYNEQFF.

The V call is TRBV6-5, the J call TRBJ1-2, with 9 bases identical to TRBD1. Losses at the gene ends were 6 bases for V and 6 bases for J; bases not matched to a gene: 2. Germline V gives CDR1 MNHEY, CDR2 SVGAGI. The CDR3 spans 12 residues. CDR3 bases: TGTGCCAGCAGACGACAGGGGGATGGCTACACCTTC. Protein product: CASRRQGDGYTF.

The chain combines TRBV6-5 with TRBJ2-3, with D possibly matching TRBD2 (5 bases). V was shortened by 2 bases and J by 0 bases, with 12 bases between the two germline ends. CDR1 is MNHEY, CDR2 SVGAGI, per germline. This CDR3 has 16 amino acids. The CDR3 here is CASSYPTSGSTDTQYF. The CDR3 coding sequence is TGTGCCAGCAGTTACCCAACTAGTGGGAGCACAGATACGCAGTATTTT.